The next 16 T cell receptor beta chains were all read from a single sample in a study of blood T cell repertoires in COVID-19. TCRdb's table, derived via immunoSEQ multiplex PCR, lists solely in-frame clones and lacks some. Of about 520,000 clones in the sample, 75% to 90% are singletons; the top ten hold approximately 3%. The sequenced sample consisted of peripheral blood. The receptors come from a human donor in a cohort sampled during active COVID-19.

The CDR3 DNA sequence: TGTGCCAGCAGCTCTATCAACTATGGCTACACCTTC. Its protein is CASSSINYGYTF. The V call is TRBV7-9, the J call TRBJ1-2; D uncertain. The CDR3 has 12 amino acids. Germline CDR1 SEHNR, CDR2 FQNEAQ (reference sequence). The ends were cut back, 4 bases at V and 2 bases at J, with 5 bases in the middle. Full variable domain (missing parts from reference TRBV7-9 and TRBJ1-2): DTGVSQNPRHKITKRGQNVTFRCDPISEHNRLYWYRQTLGQGPEFLTYFQNEAQLEKSRLLSDRFSAERPKGSFSTLEIQRTEQGDSAMYLCASSSINYGYTFGSGTRLTVV.

The rearrangement joins TRBV4-1 to TRBJ2-4, with a weak D call TRBD1 (6 bases). Germline lookup yields CDR1 MGHRA and CDR2 YSYEKL. The CDR3 length is 13 residues. With 2 bases removed from V and 9 bases from J, the gap between germline ends came to 11 bases. This chain's CDR3 is CASSQLQGPIQYF. The CDR3 coding sequence is TGCGCCAGCAGCCAATTACAGGGCCCCATTCAGTACTTC.

The sample holds a few counts of this clone. The CDR3 DNA sequence: TGCGCCAGCAGCTTCCGAGGACACCTCACAGATACGCAGTATTTT. Translation: CASSFRGHLTDTQYF. This chain connects TRBV5-1 to TRBJ2-3, with D possibly being TRBD1 (5 bases). Germline V gives CDR1 SGHRS, CDR2 YFSETQ. Between the trimmed V and J ends, which lost 2 bases and 2 bases, there was a span of 12 bases. The CDR3 is 15 residues long.

The chain links TRBV6-5 to TRBJ1-5; 7 nucleotides line up with TRBD1. This CDR3 has 14 amino acids. Germline CDR1 reads MNHEY; CDR2 reads SVGAGI. Losses at the gene ends were 6 bases for V and 4 bases for J; bases not matched to a gene: 6. The chain's CDR3 is CASSSDRRNQPQHF. CDR3 sequence (DNA): TGTGCCAGCAGCTCGGACAGGAGGAATCAGCCCCAGCATTTT.

The CDR3 bases are TGCAGTGCTACCAATGAAGAGACCCAGTACTTC. Its translation: CSATNEETQYF. The chain links TRBV20-1 to TRBJ2-5; no firm D call. Trimming left V 4 bases short and J 3 bases short, with 6 bases between. This CDR3 has 11 residues. Looked up from germline, CDR1 is DFQATT and CDR2 is SNEGSKA (reference sequence).

V and J are TRBV9 and TRBJ2-7, with 9 bases lining up with TRBD1. The junction had 8 bases not matched to a gene; V was cut back by 4 bases and J by 6 bases. This CDR3 spans 14 amino acids. In germline, CDR1 is SGDLS, CDR2 YYNGEE. The CDR3 protein is CASSPWDRASEQYF. In nucleotides, the CDR3 is TGTGCCAGCAGCCCATGGGACAGGGCGTCCGAGCAGTACTTC. Supplemented by reference TRBV9 and TRBJ2-7, the full variable domain reads DSGVTQTPKHLITATGQRVTLRCSPRSGDLSVYWYQQSLDQGLQFLIQYYNGEERAKGNILERFSAQQFPDLHSELNLSSLELGDSALYFCASSPWDRASEQYFGPGTRLTVT.

V usage is TRBV30 and J usage is TRBJ1-2; 10 bases are shared with TRBD1. The CDR3 contains 14 residues. Germline CDR1 reads GTSNPN; CDR2 reads SVGIG (reference sequence). J was trimmed by 8 bases and V by 1 base; bases with no gene match: 7. This CDR3 reads CAWSGDRGREGYTF. CDR3 nucleotide sequence: TGTGCCTGGAGTGGGGACAGGGGCCGCGAAGGCTACACCTTC. Based on the CDR3 plus reference TRBV30 and TRBJ1-2, the full variable domain is SQTIHQWPATLVQPVGSPLSLECTVEGTSNPNLYWYRQAAGRGLQLLFYSVGIGQISSEVPQNLSASRPQDRQFILSSKKLLLSDSGFYLCAWSGDRGREGYTFGSGTRLTVV.

The rearrangement joins TRBV7-2 to TRBJ1-2; a possible D gene is TRBD1 (6 bases). The V end lost 5 bases, the J end lost 1 base, and 17 bases lay between the germline ends. In germline, CDR1 is SGHTA, CDR2 FQGNSA. This CDR3 has 16 residues. CDR3 sequence reads: CASSTRRGADNYGYTF. For the CDR3, the DNA is TGTGCCAGCAGCACCCGACGGGGGGCTGATAACTATGGCTACACCTTC.

The chain is built from TRBV5-4 and TRBJ2-2; unclear D gene. The CDR3 is 13 amino acids. Germline CDR1 and CDR2: SGHNT and YYREEE (reference sequence). Trimming cost V 2 bases and J 2 bases, with 4 bases left between them. CDR3 region: CASSLLNTGELFF. The DNA of the CDR3 is TGTGCCAGCAGCTTACTTAACACCGGGGAGCTGTTTTTT.

A few counts support this clone. The chain recombines TRBV5-4 with TRBJ1-2; 9 nucleotides line up with TRBD1. CDR3 length equals 15 residues. Trimming removed 1 base from V and 4 bases from J; junction bases left unmatched: 5. Germline assignment: CDR1 SGHNT and CDR2 YYREEE (reference sequence). The CDR3 region has the DNA TGTGCCAGCAGCTTGCCCGACAGGGGGATCTATGGCTACACCTTC. Protein: CASSLPDRGIYGYTF.

This clone was detected a few times. The chain combines TRBV9 with TRBJ2-1, with 13 bases aligning to TRBD2. V lost 4 bases to trimming and J lost 2 bases; unmatched junction nucleotides: 6. CDR1 is SGDLS and CDR2 is YYNGEE in the germline V gene. The CDR3 extends over 17 amino acids. This CDR3 reads CASSTGLAGATYNEQFF. The CDR3, as DNA: TGTGCCAGCAGCACCGGACTAGCGGGAGCCACCTACAATGAGCAGTTCTTC.

The chain uses TRBV19 and TRBJ2-3, with a weak D call TRBD1 (5 bases). The germline V gene encodes CDR1 LNHDA and CDR2 SQIVND (reference sequence). V was clipped by 7 bases and J by 2 bases, with 13 bases between them. This CDR3 contains 14 residues. This CDR3 reads CASMEGRATDTQYF. CDR3 bases: TGTGCCAGTATGGAAGGCAGGGCCACAGATACGCAGTATTTT.

The V gene is TRBV20-1, the J gene TRBJ2-5; TRBD2 aligns across 8 bases. CDR1 DFQATT and CDR2 SNEGSKA come from the germline V gene (reference sequence). This CDR3 has 18 residues. The J segment lost 1 base and the V segment lost 3 bases, leaving 16 bases of the junction unmatched. The CDR3 sequence: CSASPLNWLAGVQETQYF. Here the CDR3 DNA reads TGCAGTGCTAGTCCCCTAAATTGGCTAGCGGGTGTCCAAGAGACCCAGTACTTC.

CDR3 region: CASSVQGAAVEKLFF. The CDR3 nucleotides read TGTGCCAGTAGTGTACAGGGGGCGGCGGTTGAAAAACTGTTTTTT. The rearrangement links TRBV19 to TRBJ1-4, with 9 positions matching TRBD1. Trimming cost V 5 bases and J 7 bases; bases outside gene matches: 8. The CDR3 runs 15 residues. Germline V gene data show CDR1 as LNHDA and CDR2 as SQIVND (reference sequence).

The rearrangement joins TRBV5-1 to TRBJ2-7; D not certain. This CDR3 has 15 residues. Trimming cost V 0 bases and J 4 bases, with 14 bases left between them. From germline, CDR1 is SGHRS and CDR2 YFSETQ. The CDR3 loop is CASSLDRQLFYEQYF. The DNA for the CDR3 is TGCGCCAGCAGCTTGGACAGACAACTTTTTTACGAGCAGTACTTC.

This sequence joins TRBV30 and TRBJ1-1, with D possibly TRBD1 on 5 matching bases. The CDR3 totals 15 residues. V lost 4 bases and J lost 0, with 15 bases in between. Germline CDR1 and CDR2: GTSNPN and SVGIG (reference sequence). This CDR3 is CAWTGPGGMNTEAFF. The CDR3 DNA reads as TGTGCCTGGACGGGGCCCGGGGGTATGAACACTGAAGCTTTCTTT.